This T cell receptor beta chain appears in the sequencing data of a study of human T cells and chemical hapten exposure. As for the study in general: On around 2 cm by around 2 cm of upper inner arm skin, sensitization was performed with 2% DPC. Variability of per-sample TCR yields stemmed mainly from small differences in pooled library volume. Findings and limits, study-wide: Alopecia affecting every donor means their immune response may not match healthy people's.

Documented time point: patch test 3, about 24 weeks after DPC sensitization. Regarding treatment: therapeutic diphenylcyclopropenone sensitization with weekly scalp DPC. Blood was drawn before each patch test was applied. A single record per CDR3 protein comes from TCRdb applying MiXCR to the RACE reads. The sample holds 100,000 or so distinct CDR3 sequences; about 34% are singletons and the top ten take less than 3%. This clonotype came up once. As yet, its antigen is unknown. Germline values: CDR1 SGHTA, CDR2 FQGTGA. Losses at the gene ends were 2 bases for V and 3 bases for J; bases not matched to a gene: 15. CDR3 length: 18 residues.

Sample: whole blood, taken in connection with sensitization to the hapten diphenylcyclopropenone (DPC). This TCR came from a middle-aged man with alopecia areata. Some clones in this sample may be carry-over from other donors' samples. The chain joins TRBV7-3 to TRBJ1-2; 7 nucleotides line up with TRBD1. CDR3 amino acids: CASSLEVPGGSGDYGYTF. The DNA of the CDR3 is TGTGCCAGCAGCTTAGAGGTCCCAGGGGGATCTGGGGACTATGGCTACACCTTC.